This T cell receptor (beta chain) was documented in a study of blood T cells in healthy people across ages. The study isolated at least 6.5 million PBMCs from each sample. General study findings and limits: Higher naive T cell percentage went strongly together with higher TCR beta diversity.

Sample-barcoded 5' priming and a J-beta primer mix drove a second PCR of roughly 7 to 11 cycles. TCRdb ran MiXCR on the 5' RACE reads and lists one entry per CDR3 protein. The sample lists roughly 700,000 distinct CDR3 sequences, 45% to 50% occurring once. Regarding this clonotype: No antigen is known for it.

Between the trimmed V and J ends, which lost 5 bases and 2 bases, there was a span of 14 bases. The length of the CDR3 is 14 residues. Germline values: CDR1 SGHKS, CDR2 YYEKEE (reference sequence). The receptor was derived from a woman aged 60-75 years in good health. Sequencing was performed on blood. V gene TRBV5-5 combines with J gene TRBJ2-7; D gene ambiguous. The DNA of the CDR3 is TGTGCCAGCAGTTTCGGTCCCAACGCCTACGAGCAGTACTTC. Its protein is CASSFGPNAYEQYF. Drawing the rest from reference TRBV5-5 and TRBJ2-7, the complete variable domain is DAGVTQSPTHLIKTRGQQVTLRCSPISGHKSVSWYQQVLGQGPQFIFQYYEKEERGRGNFPDRFSARQFPNYSSELNVNALLLGDSALYLCASSFGPNAYEQYFGPGTRLTVT.